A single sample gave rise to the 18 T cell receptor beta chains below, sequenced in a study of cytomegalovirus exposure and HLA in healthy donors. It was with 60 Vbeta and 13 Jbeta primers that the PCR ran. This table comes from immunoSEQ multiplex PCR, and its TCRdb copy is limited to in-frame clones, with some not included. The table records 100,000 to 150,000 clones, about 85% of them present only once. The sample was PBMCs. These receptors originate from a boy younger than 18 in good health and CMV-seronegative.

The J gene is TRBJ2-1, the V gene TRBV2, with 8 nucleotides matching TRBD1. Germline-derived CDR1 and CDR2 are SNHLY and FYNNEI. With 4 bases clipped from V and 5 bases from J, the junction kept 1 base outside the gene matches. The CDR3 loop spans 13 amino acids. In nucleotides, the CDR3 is TGTGCCAGCAGTGGGGACAGGAACAATGAGCAGTTCTTC. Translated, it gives CASSGDRNNEQFF.

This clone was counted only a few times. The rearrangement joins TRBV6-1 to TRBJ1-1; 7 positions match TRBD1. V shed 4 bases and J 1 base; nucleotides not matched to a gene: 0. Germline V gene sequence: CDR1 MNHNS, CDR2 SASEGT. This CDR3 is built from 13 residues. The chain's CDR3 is CASSGQGNTEAFF. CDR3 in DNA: TGTGCCAGCAGTGGACAGGGGAACACTGAAGCTTTCTTT.

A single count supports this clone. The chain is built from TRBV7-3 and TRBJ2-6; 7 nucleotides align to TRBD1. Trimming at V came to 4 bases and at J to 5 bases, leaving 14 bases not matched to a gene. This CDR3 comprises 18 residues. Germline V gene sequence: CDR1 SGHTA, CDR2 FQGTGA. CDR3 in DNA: TGTGCCAGCAGCTCCAGGGGGACAGAATTCTCGCGGGCCAACGTCCTGACTTTC. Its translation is CASSSRGTEFSRANVLTF.

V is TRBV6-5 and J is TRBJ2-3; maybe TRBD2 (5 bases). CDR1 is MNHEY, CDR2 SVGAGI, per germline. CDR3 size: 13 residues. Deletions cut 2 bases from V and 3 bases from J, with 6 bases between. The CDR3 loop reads CASSYGRTDTQYF. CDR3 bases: TGTGCCAGCAGTTACGGGAGAACAGATACGCAGTATTTT.

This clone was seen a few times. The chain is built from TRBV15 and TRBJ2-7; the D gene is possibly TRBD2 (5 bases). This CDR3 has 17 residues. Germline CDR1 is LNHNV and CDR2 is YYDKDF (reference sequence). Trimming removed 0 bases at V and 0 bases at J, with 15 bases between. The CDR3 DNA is TGTGCCACCAGCAGAGAAACTTGGGGAGACTTCTCCTACGAGCAGTACTTC. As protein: CATSRETWGDFSYEQYF.

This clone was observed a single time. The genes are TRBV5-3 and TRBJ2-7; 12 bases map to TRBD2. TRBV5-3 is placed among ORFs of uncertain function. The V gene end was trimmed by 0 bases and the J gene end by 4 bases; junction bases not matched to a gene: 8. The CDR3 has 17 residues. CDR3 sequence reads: CARSLVYLAGGRYEQYF. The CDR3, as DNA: TGTGCCAGAAGCTTGGTTTACCTAGCGGGAGGGCGTTACGAGCAGTACTTC.

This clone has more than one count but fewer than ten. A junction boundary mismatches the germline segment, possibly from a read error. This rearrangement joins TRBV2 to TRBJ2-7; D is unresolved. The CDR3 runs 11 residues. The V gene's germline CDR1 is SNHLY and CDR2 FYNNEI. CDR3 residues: CASSEPPVTDF. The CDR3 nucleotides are TGTGCCAGCAGTGAACCGCCTGTCACGGACTTC.

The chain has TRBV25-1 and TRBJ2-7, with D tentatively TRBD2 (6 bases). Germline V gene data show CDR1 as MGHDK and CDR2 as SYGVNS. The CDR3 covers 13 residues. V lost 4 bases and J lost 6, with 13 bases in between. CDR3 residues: CASSGRGPFEQYF. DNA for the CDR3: TGTGCCAGCAGTGGGCGGGGACCTTTCGAGCAGTACTTC.

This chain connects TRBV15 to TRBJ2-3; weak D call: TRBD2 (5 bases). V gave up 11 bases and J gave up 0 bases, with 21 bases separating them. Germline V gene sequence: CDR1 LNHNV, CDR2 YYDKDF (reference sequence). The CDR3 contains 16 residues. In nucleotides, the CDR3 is TGTGCCTCTATGCGGGCGGCACTTGGGAGCACAGATACGCAGTATTTT. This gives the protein CASMRAALGSTDTQYF.

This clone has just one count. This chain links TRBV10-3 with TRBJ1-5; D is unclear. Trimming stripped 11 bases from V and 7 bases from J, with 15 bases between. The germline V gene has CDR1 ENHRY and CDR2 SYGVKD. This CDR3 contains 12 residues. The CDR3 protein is CASGRWRQPQHF. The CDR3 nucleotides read TGTGCCTCAGGTAGGTGGCGCCAGCCCCAGCATTTT.

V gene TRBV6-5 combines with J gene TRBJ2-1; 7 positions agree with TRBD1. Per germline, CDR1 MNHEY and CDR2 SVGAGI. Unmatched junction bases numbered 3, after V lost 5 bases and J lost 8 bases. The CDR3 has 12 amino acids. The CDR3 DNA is TGTGCCAGCAGTAACAGGGGCCATGAGCAGTTCTTC. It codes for CASSNRGHEQFF.

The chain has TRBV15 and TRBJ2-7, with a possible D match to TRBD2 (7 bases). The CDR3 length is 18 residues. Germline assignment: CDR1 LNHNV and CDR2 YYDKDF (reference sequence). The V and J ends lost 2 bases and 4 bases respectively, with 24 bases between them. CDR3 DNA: TGTGCCACCAGCAGAAGGACAGCGCCCGGACTAGGGCTTTACGAGCAGTACTTC. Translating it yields CATSRRTAPGLGLYEQYF.

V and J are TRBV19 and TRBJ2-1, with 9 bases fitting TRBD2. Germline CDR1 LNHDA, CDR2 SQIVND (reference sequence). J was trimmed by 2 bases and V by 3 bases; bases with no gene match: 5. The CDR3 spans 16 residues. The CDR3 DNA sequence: TGTGCCAGTAGTATGCAAGCGGGGGGTCCCTACAATGAGCAGTTCTTC. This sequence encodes CASSMQAGGPYNEQFF.

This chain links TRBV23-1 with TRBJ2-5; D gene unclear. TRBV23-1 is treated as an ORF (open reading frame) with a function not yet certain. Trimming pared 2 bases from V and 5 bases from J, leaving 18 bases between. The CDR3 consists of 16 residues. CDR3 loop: CASSQPAVIVGETQYF. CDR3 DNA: TGCGCCAGCAGTCAACCGGCTGTGATTGTCGGGGAGACCCAGTACTTC.

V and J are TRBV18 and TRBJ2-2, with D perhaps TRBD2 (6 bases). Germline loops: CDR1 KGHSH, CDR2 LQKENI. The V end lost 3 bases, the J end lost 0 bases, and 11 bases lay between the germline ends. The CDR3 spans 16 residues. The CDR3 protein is CASSPLLATNTGELFF. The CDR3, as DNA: TGTGCCAGCTCACCTCTACTAGCTACGAACACCGGGGAGCTGTTTTTT.

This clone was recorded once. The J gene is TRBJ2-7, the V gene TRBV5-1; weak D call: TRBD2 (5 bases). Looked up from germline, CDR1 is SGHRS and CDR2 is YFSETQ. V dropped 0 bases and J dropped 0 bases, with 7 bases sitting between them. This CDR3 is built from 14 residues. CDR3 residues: CASSLAGSSYEQYF. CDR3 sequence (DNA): TGCGCCAGCAGCTTGGCGGGAAGCTCCTACGAGCAGTACTTC.

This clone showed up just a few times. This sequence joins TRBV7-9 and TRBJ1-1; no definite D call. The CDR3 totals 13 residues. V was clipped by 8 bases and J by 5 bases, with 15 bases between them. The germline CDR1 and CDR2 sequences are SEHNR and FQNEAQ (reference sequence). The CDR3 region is CASEGPTGTEAFF. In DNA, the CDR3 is TGTGCCAGCGAGGGCCCTACTGGGACTGAAGCTTTCTTT.

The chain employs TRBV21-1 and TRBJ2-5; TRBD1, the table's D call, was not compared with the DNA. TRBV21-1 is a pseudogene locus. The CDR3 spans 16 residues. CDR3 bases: TGTGCCAGCAGCAGGGTCCGGGACAGGGTACAAGAGACCCAGTACTTC. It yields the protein CASSRVRDRVQETQYF.